These T cell receptor beta chains were read from a single sample in a study of cytomegalovirus exposure and HLA in healthy donors. Method: immunoSEQ multiplex PCR; TCRdb's copy keeps in-frame clones and lacks some. Of around 200,000 clones listed, around 86% were seen once; the top ten hold less than 3%. Sequencing was done on a sample of PBMCs. The receptors stem from a woman aged 40 to 55 in good health and CMV-seronegative. CDR3s include the opening cysteine and the closing phenylalanine or tryptophan. D genes are given only for firm matches. Clone size is not always given. Where it is, it says once, few, many or a class for expanded clones.

- | TRBJ1-5 | TRBD1 | TRBV4-1 | CASSHLDRGGNQPQHF | TGCGCCAGCAGCCACCTGGACAGGGGAGGCAATCAGCCCCAGCATTTT
- | TRBJ2-2 | TRBD2 | TRBV7-6 | CASSFSGVDTGELFF | TGTGCCAGCAGCTTTAGCGGGGTTGACACCGGGGAGCTGTTTTTT
- | TRBJ2-7 | - | TRBV27 | CASRFLRYEQYF | TGTGCCAGCAGATTTTTGAGGTACGAGCAGTACTTC
- | TRBJ1-1 | TRBD1 | TRBV18 | CASSPPRTGGEGDTEAFF | TGTGCCAGCTCACCACCCCGGACAGGAGGCGAGGGGGACACTGAAGCTTTCTTT
- | TRBJ2-7 | - | TRBV28 | CASSLDLPGVSDYEQYF | TGTGCCAGCAGTTTAGACCTACCGGGGGTGTCGGACTACGAGCAGTACTTC
- | TRBJ1-5 | - | TRBV6-5 | CASGQGNQPQHF | TGTGCCAGCGGGCAGGGCAATCAGCCCCAGCATTTT
- | TRBJ1-1 | - | TRBV30 | CAWSVNFAEAFF | TGTGCCTGGAGTGTAAATTTCGCTGAAGCTTTCTTT
- | TRBJ2-7 | TRBD2 | TRBV12-5 | CASGLASGLAGTYEQYF | TGTGCTAGTGGTTTGGCCTCCGGACTAGCGGGAACCTACGAGCAGTACTTC
- | TRBJ2-7 | - | TRBV14 | CASSPLGPYEQYF | TGTGCCAGCAGCCCCTTGGGCCCCTACGAGCAGTACTTC
- | TRBJ2-3 | TRBD1 | TRBV15 | CATSSRQGFSTDTQYF | TGTGCCACCAGCAGCCGACAGGGGTTCTCGACAGATACGCAGTATTTT
- | TRBJ2-7 | TRBD2 | TRBV10-2 | CASRLAGVAYEQYF | TGCGCCAGCAGACTAGCGGGAGTAGCCTACGAGCAGTACTTC
few | TRBJ2-5 | - | TRBV9 | CASSVVRQGTQYF | TGTGCCAGCAGCGTCGTCAGACAAGGGACCCAGTACTTC
- | TRBJ2-7 | - | TRBV2 | CASSDPLTGAEQYF | TGTGCCAGCAGTGACCCCCTCACTGGAGCCGAGCAGTACTTC
- | TRBJ2-7 | - | TRBV18 | CASSFGRYEQYF | TGTGCCAGCTCCTTTGGCAGGTACGAGCAGTACTTC
- | TRBJ2-3 | TRBD2 | TRBV4-1 | CASSRGTSGRIGYTDTQYF | TGCGCCAGCAGCCGGGGGACTAGCGGGAGAATCGGGTACACAGATACGCAGTATTTT
- | TRBJ2-3 | TRBD2 | TRBV6-6 | CASSQLAESTDTQYF | TGTGCCAGCAGTCAACTAGCGGAGAGCACAGATACGCAGTATTTT
- | TRBJ2-1 | TRBD2 | TRBV5-1 | CASSSSGSSYNEQFF | TGCGCCAGCAGCTCGAGCGGGAGCTCCTACAATGAGCAGTTCTTC
- | TRBJ2-7 | - | TRBV7-9 | CASSVSGLSDEQYF | TGTGCCAGCAGCGTTTCGGGTTTATCGGACGAGCAGTACTTC
- | TRBJ2-2 | TRBD2 | TRBV7-8 | CASSRPLAEGNTGELFF | TGTGCCAGCAGCCGCCCGCTAGCGGAGGGTAACACCGGGGAGCTGTTTTTT
- | TRBJ2-7 | TRBD2 | TRBV5-1 | CASRSGSPYEQYF | TGCGCCAGCCGAAGCGGGAGTCCCTACGAGCAGTACTTC
- | TRBJ2-7 | TRBD1 | TRBV6-6 | CASREQGPPGEQYF | TGTGCCAGCAGGGAACAGGGGCCCCCCGGCGAGCAGTACTTC
- | TRBJ2-7 | TRBD2 | TRBV4-2 | CASSPRLARGQNYEQYF | TGTGCCAGCAGCCCACGACTAGCCCGAGGCCAGAACTACGAGCAGTACTTC
- | TRBJ2-3 | TRBD2 | TRBV27 | CASSSEVSGGGSEADTQYF | TGTGCCAGCAGTTCCGAGGTTAGCGGGGGCGGGAGTGAGGCAGATACGCAGTATTTT
few | TRBJ2-7 | - | TRBV30 | CAWRTSLPGEQYF | TGTGCCTGGAGAACTTCCTTACCGGGCGAGCAGTACTTC
- | TRBJ1-2 | - | TRBV15 | CATSRDGLEGYTF | TGTGCCACCAGCAGAGATGGACTGGAGGGCTACACCTTC
- | TRBJ1-4 | TRBD1 | TRBV28 | CASSFWHRGLDEKLFF | TGTGCCAGCAGTTTTTGGCACAGGGGGCTAGATGAAAAACTGTTTTTT
- | TRBJ2-7 | TRBD2 | TRBV27 | CASNSRLAGGDWRGEQYF | TGTGCCAGCAATTCCCGACTAGCGGGAGGGGACTGGAGAGGAGAGCAGTACTTC
once | TRBJ1-2 | - | TRBV6-1 | CASTVDGANYGYTF | TGTGCCAGCACTGTAGACGGAGCTAACTATGGCTACACCTTC
- | TRBJ1-5 | - | TRBV28 | CASNGGDLGNQPQHF | TGTGCCAGCAATGGTGGAGATCTGGGCAATCAGCCCCAGCATTTT
- | TRBJ2-3 | - | TRBV10-1 | CASSEAGMHTQYF | TGCGCCAGCAGTGAGGCCGGGATGCATACGCAGTATTTT
- | TRBJ1-1 | - | TRBV28 | CASSLPQAEAFF | TGTGCCAGCAGTTTGCCCCAGGCTGAAGCTTTCTTT
- | TRBJ2-3 | TRBD2 | TRBV6-1 | CASRGTSVPTDTQYF | TGTGCCAGCAGAGGGACTAGCGTGCCCACAGATACGCAGTATTTT
- | TRBJ2-1 | - | TRBV30 | CAWALGRGYNEQFF | TGTGCCTGGGCTTTGGGGCGGGGATACAATGAGCAGTTCTTC
- | TRBJ1-2 | TRBD1 | TRBV4-1 | CASSHQGQGGGGYTF | TGCGCCAGCAGCCACCAAGGACAGGGAGGAGGTGGCTACACCTTC
- | TRBJ2-1 | TRBD2 | TRBV6-1 | CASSAYSGRALYNEQFF | TGTGCCAGCAGTGCGTATAGCGGGAGGGCCTTGTACAATGAGCAGTTCTTC
- | TRBJ2-1 | - | TRBV5-1 | CASSLQDSYNEQFF | TGCGCCAGCAGCTTGCAGGACTCCTACAATGAGCAGTTCTTC
once | TRBJ1-2 | TRBD1 | TRBV9 | CASSAPSGQGDGYTF | TGTGCCAGCAGCGCCCCCTCGGGGCAGGGGGATGGCTACACCTTC
- | TRBJ1-2 | TRBD1 | TRBV15 | CATSRDSGGTMGGYTF | TGTGCCACCAGCAGAGATTCAGGGGGCACGATGGGTGGCTACACCTTC
- | TRBJ2-1 | - | TRBV7-9 | CASSFDNEQFF | TGTGCCAGCAGCTTCGACAATGAGCAGTTCTTC
- | TRBJ2-3 | TRBD1 | TRBV5-4 | CASSLGTGDTQYF | TGTGCCAGCAGCTTGGGGACAGGTGATACGCAGTATTTT
- | TRBJ1-2 | TRBD1 | TRBV19 | CASNPGTDYYGYTF | TGTGCCAGTAATCCAGGGACAGATTACTATGGCTACACCTTC
- | TRBJ1-4 | - | TRBV6-1 | CASRLTGATNEKLFF | TGTGCCAGCAGACTGACAGGAGCGACTAATGAAAAACTGTTTTTT
- | TRBJ2-3 | TRBD1 | TRBV4-1 | CASTRGPSTDTQYF | TGCGCCAGCACTAGGGGGCCGAGCACAGATACGCAGTATTTT
- | TRBJ2-3 | TRBD1 | TRBV2 | CAWTGLDTQYF | TGTGCCTGGACAGGGCTAGATACGCAGTATTTT
- | TRBJ2-3 | TRBD2 | TRBV28 | CASSTTSGRSTDTQYF | TGTGCCAGCAGTACAACTAGCGGGAGGTCCACAGATACGCAGTATTTT
- | TRBJ1-2 | TRBD1 | TRBV7-3 | CASSFGQGPIYGYTF | TGTGCCAGCAGCTTCGGACAGGGACCGATCTATGGCTACACCTTC
- | TRBJ1-1 | - | TRBV5-1 | CASSFEVNTEAFF | TGCGCCAGCAGCTTCGAGGTGAACACTGAAGCTTTCTTT
few | TRBJ1-1 | TRBD1 | TRBV27 | CASSLVGQGSTEAFF | TGTGCCAGCAGTTTGGTCGGACAGGGGTCCACTGAAGCTTTCTTT
- | TRBJ1-5 | TRBD1 | TRBV27 | CASSPDREDNQPQHF | TGTGCCAGCAGTCCTGACAGGGAAGACAATCAGCCCCAGCATTTT
- | TRBJ2-1 | - | TRBV2 | CALPGGTVYNEQFF | TGTGCCCTTCCGGGGGGGACAGTCTACAATGAGCAGTTCTTC
- | TRBJ1-1 | - | TRBV7-9 | CASSLPNTPGFNTEAFF | TGTGCCAGCAGCTTACCAAATACTCCGGGATTTAACACTGAAGCTTTCTTT
- | TRBJ1-5 | - | TRBV5-1 | CASSFRENNQPQHF | TGCGCCAGCAGCTTCCGGGAGAACAATCAGCCCCAGCATTTT
- | TRBJ2-5 | TRBD1 | TRBV29-1 | CSANAGTGGIWRETQYF | TGCAGCGCAAACGCCGGGACAGGGGGGATTTGGCGAGAGACCCAGTACTTC
once | TRBJ2-6 | - | TRBV6-1 | CASRVNWANVLTF | TGTGCCAGCAGGGTGAACTGGGCCAACGTCCTGACTTTC